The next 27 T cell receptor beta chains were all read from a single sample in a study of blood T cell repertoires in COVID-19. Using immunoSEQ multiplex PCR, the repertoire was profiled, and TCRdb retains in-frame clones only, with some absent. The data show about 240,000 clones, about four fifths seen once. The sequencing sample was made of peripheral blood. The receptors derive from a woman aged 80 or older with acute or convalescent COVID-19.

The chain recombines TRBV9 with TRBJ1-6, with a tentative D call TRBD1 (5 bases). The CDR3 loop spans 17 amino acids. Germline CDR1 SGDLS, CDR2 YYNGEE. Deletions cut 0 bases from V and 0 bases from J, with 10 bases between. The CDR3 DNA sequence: TGTGCCAGCAGCGTAGCTGGGGGGGGCTCCTATAATTCACCCCTCCACTTT. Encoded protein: CASSVAGGGSYNSPLHF. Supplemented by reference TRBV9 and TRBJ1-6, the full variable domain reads DSGVTQTPKHLITATGQRVTLRCSPRSGDLSVYWYQQSLDQGLQFLIQYYNGEERAKGNILERFSAQQFPDLHSELNLSSLELGDSALYFCASSVAGGGSYNSPLHFGNGTRLTVT.

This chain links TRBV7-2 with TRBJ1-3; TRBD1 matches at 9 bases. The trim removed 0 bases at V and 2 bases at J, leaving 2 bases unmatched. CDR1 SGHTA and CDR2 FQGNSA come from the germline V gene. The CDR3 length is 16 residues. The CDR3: CASSLAGTGTGNTIYF. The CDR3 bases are TGTGCCAGCAGCTTAGCGGGGACAGGGACTGGAAACACCATATATTTT.

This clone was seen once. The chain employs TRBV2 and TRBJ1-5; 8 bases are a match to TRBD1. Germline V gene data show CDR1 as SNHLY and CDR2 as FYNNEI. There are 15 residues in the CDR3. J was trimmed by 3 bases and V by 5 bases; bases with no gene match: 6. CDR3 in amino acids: CASSSDRVDNQPQHF. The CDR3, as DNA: TGTGCCAGCAGTTCGGACAGGGTCGACAATCAGCCCCAGCATTTT.

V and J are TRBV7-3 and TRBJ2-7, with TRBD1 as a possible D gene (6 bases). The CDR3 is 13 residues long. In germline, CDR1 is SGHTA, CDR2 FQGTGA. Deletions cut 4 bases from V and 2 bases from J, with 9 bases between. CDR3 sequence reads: CASSSTGAYEQYF. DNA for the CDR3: TGTGCCAGCAGCTCGACAGGAGCCTACGAGCAGTACTTC.

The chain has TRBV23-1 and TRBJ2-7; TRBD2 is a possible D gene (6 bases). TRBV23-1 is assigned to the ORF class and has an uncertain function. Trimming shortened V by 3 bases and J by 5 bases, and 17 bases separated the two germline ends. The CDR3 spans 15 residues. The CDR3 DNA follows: TGCGCCAGCAGTCACCCCCGGAGAGGGACTGACGAGCAGTACTTC. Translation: CASSHPRRGTDEQYF.

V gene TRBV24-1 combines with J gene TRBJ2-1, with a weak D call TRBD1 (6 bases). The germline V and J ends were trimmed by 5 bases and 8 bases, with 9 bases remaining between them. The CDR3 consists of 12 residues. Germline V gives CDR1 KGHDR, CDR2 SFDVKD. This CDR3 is CATSGGLDEQFF. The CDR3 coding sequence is TGTGCCACCAGTGGGGGGCTTGATGAGCAGTTCTTC.

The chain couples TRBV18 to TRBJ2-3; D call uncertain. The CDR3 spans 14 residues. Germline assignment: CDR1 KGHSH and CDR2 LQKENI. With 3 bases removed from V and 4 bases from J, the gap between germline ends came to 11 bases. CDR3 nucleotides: TGTGCCAGCTCACCTTCCCGGAGAGCAGATACGCAGTATTTT. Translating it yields CASSPSRRADTQYF. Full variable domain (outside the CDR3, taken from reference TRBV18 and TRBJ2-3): NAGVMQNPRHLVRRRGQEARLRCSPMKGHSHVYWYRQLPEEGLKFMVYLQKENIIDESGMPKERFSAEFPKEGPSILRIQQVVRGDSAAYFCASSPSRRADTQYFGPGTRLTVL.

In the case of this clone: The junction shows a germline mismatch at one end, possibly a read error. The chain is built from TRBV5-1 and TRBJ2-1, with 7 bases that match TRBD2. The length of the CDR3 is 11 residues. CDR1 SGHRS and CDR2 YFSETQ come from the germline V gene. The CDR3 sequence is CASSFAGDLVF. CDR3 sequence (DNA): TGCGCCAGCAGCTTCGCGGGGGATTTGGTCTTC.

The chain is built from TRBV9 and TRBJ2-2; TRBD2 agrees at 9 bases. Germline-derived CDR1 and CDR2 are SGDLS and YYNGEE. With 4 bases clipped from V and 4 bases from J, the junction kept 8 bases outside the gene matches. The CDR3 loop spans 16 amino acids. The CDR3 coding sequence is TGTGCCAGCAGCTCTCGCGGGGGGGCCGGCACCGGGGAGCTGTTTTTT. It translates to CASSSRGGAGTGELFF.

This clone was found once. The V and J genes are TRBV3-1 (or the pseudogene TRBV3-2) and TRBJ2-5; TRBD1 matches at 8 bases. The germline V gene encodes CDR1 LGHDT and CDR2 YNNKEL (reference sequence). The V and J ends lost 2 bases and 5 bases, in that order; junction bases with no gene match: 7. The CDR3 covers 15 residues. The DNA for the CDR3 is TGTGCCAGCAGCCAATCGACAGGGGTCTGGGAGACCCAGTACTTC. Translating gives CASSQSTGVWETQYF.

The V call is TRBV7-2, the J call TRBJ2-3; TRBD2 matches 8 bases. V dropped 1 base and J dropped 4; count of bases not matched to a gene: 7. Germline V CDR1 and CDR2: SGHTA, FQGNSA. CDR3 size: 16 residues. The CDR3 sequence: CASSLGGRGVSDTQYF. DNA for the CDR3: TGTGCCAGCAGCTTAGGTGGGCGGGGGGTATCAGATACGCAGTATTTT.

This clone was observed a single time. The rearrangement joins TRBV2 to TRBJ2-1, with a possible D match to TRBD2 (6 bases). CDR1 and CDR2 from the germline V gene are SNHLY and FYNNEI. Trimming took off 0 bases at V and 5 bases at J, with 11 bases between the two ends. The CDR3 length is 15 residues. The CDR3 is CASSEAGTRNNEQFF. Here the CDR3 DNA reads TGTGCCAGCAGTGAAGCGGGGACTCGCAACAATGAGCAGTTCTTC. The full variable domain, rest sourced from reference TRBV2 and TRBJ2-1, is EPEVTQTPSHQVTQMGQEVILRCVPISNHLYFYWYRQILGQKVEFLVSFYNNEISEKSEIFDDQFSVERPDGSNFTLKIRSTKLEDSAMYFCASSEAGTRNNEQFFGPGTRLTVL.

The CDR3 nucleotides are TGTGCCAGCAGTTACGAAACCTTTAGGGGCCAAGAGACCCAGTACTTC. Encoded protein: CASSYETFRGQETQYF. This chain connects TRBV6-6 to TRBJ2-5; TRBD1 is a possible D gene (5 bases). Per germline, CDR1 MNHNY and CDR2 SVGAGI (reference sequence). The CDR3 covers 16 residues. V was clipped by 2 bases and J by 1 base, with 14 bases between them.

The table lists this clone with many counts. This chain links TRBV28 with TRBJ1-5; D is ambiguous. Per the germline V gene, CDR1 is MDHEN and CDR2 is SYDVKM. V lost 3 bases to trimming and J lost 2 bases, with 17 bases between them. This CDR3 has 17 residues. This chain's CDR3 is CASSFVVPEWGNQPQHF. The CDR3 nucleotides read TGTGCCAGCAGTTTCGTCGTCCCGGAGTGGGGCAATCAGCCCCAGCATTTT.

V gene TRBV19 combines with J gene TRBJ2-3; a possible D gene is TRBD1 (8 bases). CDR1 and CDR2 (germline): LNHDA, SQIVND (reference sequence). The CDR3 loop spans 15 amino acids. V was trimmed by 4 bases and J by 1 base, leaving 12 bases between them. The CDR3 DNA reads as TGTGCCAGTAGTAGGGGGGGACAGGGCACAGATACGCAGTATTTT. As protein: CASSRGGQGTDTQYF.

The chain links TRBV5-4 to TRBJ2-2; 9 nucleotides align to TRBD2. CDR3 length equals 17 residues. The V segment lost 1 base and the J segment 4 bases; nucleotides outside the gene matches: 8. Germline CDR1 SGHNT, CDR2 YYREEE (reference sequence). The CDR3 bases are TGTGCCAGCAGCTTGATCGGCGGGGGGGCGGGCACCGGGGAGCTGTTTTTT. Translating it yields CASSLIGGGAGTGELFF. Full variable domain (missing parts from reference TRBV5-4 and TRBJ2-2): ETGVTQSPTHLIKTRGQQVTLRCSSQSGHNTVSWYQQALGQGPQFIFQYYREEENGRGNFPPRFSGLQFPNYSSELNVNALELDDSALYLCASSLIGGGAGTGELFFGEGSRLTVL.

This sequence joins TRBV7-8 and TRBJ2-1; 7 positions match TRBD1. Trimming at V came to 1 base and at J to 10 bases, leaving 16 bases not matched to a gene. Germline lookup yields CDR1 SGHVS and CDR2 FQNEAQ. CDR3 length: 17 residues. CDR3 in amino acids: CASSLGGQGVTSMEQFF. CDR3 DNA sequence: TGTGCCAGCAGCTTAGGAGGCCAGGGGGTAACCTCGATGGAGCAGTTCTTC. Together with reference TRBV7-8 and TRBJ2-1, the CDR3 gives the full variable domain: GAGVSQSPRYKVAKRGQDVALRCDPISGHVSLFWYQQALGQGPEFLTYFQNEAQLDKSGLPSDRFFAERPEGSVSTLKIQRTQQEDSAVYLCASSLGGQGVTSMEQFFGPGTRLTVL.

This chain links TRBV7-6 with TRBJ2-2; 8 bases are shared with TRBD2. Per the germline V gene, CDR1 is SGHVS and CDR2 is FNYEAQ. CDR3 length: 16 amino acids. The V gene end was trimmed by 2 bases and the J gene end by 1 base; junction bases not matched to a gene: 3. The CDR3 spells CASSLKAGGNTGELFF. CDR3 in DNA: TGTGCCAGCAGCTTAAAGGCGGGGGGGAACACCGGGGAGCTGTTTTTT.

The CDR3 loop is CATSRDGGTEAFF. The CDR3, as DNA: TGTGCCACCAGCAGAGATGGGGGGACTGAAGCTTTCTTT. The chain links TRBV15 to TRBJ1-1, with D tentatively TRBD1 (5 bases). Germline lookup yields CDR1 LNHNV and CDR2 YYDKDF (reference sequence). This CDR3 spans 13 amino acids. V gave up 0 bases and J gave up 5 bases, with 7 bases separating them.

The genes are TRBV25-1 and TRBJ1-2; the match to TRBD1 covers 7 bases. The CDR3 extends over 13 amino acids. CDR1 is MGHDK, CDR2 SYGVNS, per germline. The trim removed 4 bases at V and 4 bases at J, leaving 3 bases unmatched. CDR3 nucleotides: TGTGCCAGCAGTGCAGGGACAGTCTATGGCTACACCTTC. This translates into CASSAGTVYGYTF.

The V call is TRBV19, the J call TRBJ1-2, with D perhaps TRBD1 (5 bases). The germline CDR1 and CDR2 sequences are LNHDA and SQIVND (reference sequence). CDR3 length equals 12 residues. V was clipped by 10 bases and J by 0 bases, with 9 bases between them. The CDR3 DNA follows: TGTGCCACCAGACAGTCTAACTATGGCTACACCTTC. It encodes CATRQSNYGYTF.

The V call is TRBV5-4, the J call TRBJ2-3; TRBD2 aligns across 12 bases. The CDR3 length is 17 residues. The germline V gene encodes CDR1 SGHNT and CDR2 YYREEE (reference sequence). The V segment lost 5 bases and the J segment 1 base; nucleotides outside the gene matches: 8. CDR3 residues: CASSLLAGGRGTDTQYF. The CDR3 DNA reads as TGTGCCAGCAGTCTCCTAGCGGGGGGGCGGGGCACAGATACGCAGTATTTT. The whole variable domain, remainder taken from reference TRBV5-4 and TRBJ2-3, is ETGVTQSPTHLIKTRGQQVTLRCSSQSGHNTVSWYQQALGQGPQFIFQYYREEENGRGNFPPRFSGLQFPNYSSELNVNALELDDSALYLCASSLLAGGRGTDTQYFGPGTRLTVL.

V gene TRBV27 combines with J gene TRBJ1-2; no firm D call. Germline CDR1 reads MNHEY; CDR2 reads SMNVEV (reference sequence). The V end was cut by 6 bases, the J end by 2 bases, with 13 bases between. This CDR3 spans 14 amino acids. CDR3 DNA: TGTGCCAGCAGACCGAACCGACAAAACTATGGCTACACCTTC. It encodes CASRPNRQNYGYTF.

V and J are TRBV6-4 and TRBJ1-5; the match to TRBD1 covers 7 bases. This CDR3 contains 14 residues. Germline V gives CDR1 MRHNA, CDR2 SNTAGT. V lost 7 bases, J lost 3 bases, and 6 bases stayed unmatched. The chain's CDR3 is CASIRGQVNQPQHF. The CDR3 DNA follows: TGTGCCAGCATCCGTGGACAGGTCAATCAGCCCCAGCATTTT.

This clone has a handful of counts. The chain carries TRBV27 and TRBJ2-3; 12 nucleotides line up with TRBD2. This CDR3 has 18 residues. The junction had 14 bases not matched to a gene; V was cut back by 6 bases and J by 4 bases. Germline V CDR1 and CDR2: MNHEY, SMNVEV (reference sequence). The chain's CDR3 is CASRKGSGLAGQADTQYF. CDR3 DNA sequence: TGTGCCAGCAGGAAGGGAAGTGGACTAGCGGGGCAGGCAGATACGCAGTATTTT.

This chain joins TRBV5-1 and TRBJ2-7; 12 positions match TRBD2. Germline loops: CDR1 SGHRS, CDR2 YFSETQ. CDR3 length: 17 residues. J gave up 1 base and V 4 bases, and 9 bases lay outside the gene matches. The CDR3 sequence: CASSPTTSGGLSYEQYF. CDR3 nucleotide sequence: TGCGCCAGCAGCCCGACGACTAGCGGGGGCCTTTCCTACGAGCAGTACTTC.

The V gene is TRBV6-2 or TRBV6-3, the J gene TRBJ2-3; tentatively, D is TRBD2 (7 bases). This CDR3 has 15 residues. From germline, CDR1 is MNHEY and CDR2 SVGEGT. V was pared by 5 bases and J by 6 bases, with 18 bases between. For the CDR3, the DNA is TGTGCCAGCAGTCCGAGCGGGGTGGGGGGCGATACGCAGTATTTT. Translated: CASSPSGVGGDTQYF.